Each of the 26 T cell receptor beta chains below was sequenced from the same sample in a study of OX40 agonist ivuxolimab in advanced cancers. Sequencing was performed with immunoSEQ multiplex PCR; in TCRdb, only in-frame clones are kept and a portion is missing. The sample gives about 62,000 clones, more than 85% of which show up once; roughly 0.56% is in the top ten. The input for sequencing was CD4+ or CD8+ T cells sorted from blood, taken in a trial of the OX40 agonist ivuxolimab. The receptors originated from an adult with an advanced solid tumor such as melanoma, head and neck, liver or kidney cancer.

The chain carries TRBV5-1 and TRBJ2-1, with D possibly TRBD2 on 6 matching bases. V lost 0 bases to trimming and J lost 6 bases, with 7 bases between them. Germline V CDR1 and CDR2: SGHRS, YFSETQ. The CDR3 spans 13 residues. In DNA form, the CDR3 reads TGCGCCAGCAGCTTGGACGGGAGCAATGAGCAGTTCTTC. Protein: CASSLDGSNEQFF.

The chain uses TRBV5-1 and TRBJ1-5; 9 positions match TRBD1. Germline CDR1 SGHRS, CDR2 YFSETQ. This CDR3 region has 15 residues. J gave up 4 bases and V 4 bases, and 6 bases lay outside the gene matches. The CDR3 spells CASSESGTGNQPQHF. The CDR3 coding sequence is TGCGCCAGCAGCGAGTCCGGGACAGGGAATCAGCCCCAGCATTTT.

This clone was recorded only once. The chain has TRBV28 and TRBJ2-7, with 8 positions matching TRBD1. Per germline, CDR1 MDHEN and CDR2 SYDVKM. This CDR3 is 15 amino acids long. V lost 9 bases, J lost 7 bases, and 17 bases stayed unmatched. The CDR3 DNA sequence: TGTGCCAGTAAATTTGGACAGGGAAGAGAAGGGGAGCAGTACTTC. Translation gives CASKFGQGREGEQYF.

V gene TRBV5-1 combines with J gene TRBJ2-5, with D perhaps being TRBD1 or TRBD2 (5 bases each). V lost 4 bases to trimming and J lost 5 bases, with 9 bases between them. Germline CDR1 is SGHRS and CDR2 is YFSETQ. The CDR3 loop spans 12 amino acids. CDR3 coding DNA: TGCGCCAGCAGCGGGAGACAGGAGACCCAGTACTTC. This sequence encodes CASSGRQETQYF.

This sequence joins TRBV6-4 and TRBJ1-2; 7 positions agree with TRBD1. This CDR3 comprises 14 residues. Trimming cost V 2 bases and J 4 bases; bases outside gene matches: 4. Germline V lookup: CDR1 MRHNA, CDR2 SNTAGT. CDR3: CASSDRQGSYGYTF. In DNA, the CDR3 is TGTGCCAGCAGTGACCGACAGGGTAGCTATGGCTACACCTTC.

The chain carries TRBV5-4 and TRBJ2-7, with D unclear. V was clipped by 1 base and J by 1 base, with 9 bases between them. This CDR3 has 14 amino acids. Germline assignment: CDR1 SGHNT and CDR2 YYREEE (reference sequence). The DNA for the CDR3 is TGTGCCAGCAGCTTGTTCGGTTTTTCCTACGAGCAGTACTTC. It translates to CASSLFGFSYEQYF.

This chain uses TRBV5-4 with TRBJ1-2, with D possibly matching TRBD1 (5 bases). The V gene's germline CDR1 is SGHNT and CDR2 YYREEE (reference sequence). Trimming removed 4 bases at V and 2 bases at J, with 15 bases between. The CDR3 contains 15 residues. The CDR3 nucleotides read TGTGCCAGCAGCCCCGGATGGGGGGAGAACTATGGCTACACCTTC. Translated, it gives CASSPGWGENYGYTF.

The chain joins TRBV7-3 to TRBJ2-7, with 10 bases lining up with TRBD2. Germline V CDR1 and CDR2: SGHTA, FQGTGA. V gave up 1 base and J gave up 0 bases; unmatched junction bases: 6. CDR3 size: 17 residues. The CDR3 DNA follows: TGTGCCAGCAGCTTAAGGGGTCTAGCGGGAGCCTCCTACGAGCAGTACTTC. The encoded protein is CASSLRGLAGASYEQYF.

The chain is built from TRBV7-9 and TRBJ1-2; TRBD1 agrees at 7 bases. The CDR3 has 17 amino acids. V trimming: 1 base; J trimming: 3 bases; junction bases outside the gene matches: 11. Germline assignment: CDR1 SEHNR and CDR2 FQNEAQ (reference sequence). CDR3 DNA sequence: TGTGCCAGCAGCTTAGAGCTTGGAAGTGGGACAGACTATGGCTACACCTTC. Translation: CASSLELGSGTDYGYTF. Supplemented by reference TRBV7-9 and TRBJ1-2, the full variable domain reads DTGVSQNPRHKITKRGQNVTFRCDPISEHNRLYWYRQTLGQGPEFLTYFQNEAQLEKSRLLSDRFSAERPKGSFSTLEIQRTEQGDSAMYLCASSLELGSGTDYGYTFGSGTRLTVV.

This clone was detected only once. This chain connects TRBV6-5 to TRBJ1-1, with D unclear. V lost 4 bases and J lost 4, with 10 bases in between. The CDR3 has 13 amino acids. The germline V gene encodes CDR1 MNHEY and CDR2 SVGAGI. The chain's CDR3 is CASSSALATEAFF. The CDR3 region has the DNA TGTGCCAGCAGTTCCGCGTTGGCCACTGAAGCTTTCTTT.

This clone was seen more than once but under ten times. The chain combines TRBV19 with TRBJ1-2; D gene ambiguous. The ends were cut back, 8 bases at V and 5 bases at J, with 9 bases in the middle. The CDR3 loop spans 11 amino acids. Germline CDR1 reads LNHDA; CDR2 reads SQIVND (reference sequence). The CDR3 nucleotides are TGTGCCAGTCACAGTGGGTATGGCTACACCTTC. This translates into CASHSGYGYTF.

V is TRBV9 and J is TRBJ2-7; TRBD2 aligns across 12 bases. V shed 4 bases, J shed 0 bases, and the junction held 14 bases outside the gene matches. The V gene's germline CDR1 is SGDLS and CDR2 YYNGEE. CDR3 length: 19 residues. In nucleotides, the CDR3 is TGTGCCAGCAGCCCCTCCCCTCTACTAGCGGGGGGCCGCTCCTACGAGCAGTACTTC. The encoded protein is CASSPSPLLAGGRSYEQYF.

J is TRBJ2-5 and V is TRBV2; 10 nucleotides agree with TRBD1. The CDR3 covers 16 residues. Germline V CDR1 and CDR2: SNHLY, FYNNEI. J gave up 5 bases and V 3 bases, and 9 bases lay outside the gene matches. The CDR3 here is CASSDLGQGLGETQYF. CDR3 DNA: TGTGCCAGCAGTGACCTGGGACAGGGGCTGGGGGAGACCCAGTACTTC.

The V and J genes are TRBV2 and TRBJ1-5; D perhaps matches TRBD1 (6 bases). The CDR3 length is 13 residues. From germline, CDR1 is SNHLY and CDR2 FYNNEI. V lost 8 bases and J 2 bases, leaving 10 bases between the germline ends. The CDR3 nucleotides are TGTGCCAGCCGCAGGGGAGGCAATCAGCCCCAGCATTTT. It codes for CASRRGGNQPQHF.

CDR3 sequence (DNA): TGTGCCAGCGATGACAGGGCGGATGAGCAGTTCTTC. Residues: CASDDRADEQFF. This sequence joins TRBV19 and TRBJ2-1, with 7 bases lining up with TRBD1. Germline lookup yields CDR1 LNHDA and CDR2 SQIVND (reference sequence). Trimming cost V 9 bases and J 8 bases; bases outside gene matches: 7. The CDR3 runs 12 residues.

The CDR3 sequence: CASASGAGAGDTQYF. CDR3 DNA sequence: TGTGCCAGCGCGTCGGGGGCAGGGGCGGGGGATACGCAGTATTTT. This chain links TRBV27 with TRBJ2-3, with D perhaps matching TRBD1 or TRBD2 (6 bases each). Germline CDR1 is MNHEY and CDR2 is SMNVEV (reference sequence). This CDR3 is 15 amino acids long. The germline V and J ends were trimmed by 8 bases and 6 bases, with 21 bases remaining between them.

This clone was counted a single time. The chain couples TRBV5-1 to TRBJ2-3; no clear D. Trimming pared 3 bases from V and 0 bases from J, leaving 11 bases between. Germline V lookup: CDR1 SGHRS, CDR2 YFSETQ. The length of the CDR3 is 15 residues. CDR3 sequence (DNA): TGCGCCAGCAGCTCGAAAGTAGGCAGCACAGATACGCAGTATTTT. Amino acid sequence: CASSSKVGSTDTQYF.

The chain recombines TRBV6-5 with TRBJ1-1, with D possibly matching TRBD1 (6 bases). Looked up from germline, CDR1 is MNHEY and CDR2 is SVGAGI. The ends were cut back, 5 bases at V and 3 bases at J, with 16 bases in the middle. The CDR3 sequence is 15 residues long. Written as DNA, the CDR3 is TGTGCCAGCAGTAGAAATAGGGGGGGGGACACTGAAGCTTTCTTT. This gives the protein CASSRNRGGDTEAFF.

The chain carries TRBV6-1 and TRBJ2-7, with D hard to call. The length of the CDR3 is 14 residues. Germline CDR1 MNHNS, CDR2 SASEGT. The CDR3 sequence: CATRGWITSYEQYF. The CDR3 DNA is TGTGCTACCCGAGGTTGGATTACGTCCTACGAGCAGTACTTC.

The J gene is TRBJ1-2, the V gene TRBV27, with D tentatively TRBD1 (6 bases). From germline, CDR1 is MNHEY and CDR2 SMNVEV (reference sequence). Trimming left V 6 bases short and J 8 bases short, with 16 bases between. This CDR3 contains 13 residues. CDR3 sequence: CASRSNRAFGYTF. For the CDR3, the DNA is TGTGCCAGCAGATCGAACAGGGCCTTCGGCTACACCTTC.

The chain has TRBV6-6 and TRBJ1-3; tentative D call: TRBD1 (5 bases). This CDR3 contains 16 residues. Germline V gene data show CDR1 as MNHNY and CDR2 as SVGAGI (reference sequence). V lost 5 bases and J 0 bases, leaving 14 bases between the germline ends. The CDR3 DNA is TGTGCCAGCAGTCGCCGGGACGGCAACTCTGGAAACACCATATATTTT. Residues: CASSRRDGNSGNTIYF.

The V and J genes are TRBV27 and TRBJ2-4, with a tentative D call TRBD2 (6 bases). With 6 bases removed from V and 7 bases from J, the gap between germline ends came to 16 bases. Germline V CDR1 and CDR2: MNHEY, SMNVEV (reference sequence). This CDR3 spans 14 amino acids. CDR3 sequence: CASRSGSDGNIQYF. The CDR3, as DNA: TGTGCCAGCAGGTCCGGGAGCGACGGGAACATTCAGTACTTC.

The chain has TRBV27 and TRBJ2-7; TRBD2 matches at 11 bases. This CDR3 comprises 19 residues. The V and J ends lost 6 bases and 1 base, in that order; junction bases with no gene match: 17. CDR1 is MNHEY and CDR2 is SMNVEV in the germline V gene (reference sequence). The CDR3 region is CASRAPTGTSGHGSYEQYF. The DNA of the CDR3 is TGTGCCAGCAGAGCCCCCACCGGGACTAGCGGCCATGGGTCCTACGAGCAGTACTTC.

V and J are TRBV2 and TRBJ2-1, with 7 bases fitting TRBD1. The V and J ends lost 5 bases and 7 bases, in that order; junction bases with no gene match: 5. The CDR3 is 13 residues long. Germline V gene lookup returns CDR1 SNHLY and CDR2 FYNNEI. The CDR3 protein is CASSSGQLNEQFF. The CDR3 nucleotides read TGTGCCAGCAGTTCGGGACAGTTAAATGAGCAGTTCTTC.

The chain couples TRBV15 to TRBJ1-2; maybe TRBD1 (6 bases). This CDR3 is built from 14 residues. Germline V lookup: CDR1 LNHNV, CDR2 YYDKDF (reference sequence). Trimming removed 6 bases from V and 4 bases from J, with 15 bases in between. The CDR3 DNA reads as TGTGCCACCAGTCACAGGGAGTGGGGCTATGGCTACACCTTC. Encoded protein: CATSHREWGYGYTF.

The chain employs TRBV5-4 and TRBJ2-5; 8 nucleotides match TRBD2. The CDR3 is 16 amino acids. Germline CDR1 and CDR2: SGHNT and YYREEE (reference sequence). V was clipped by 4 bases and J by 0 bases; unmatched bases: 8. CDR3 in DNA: TGTGCCAGCAGCCAAGGGGGTAGCGGGGACCAAGAGACCCAGTACTTC. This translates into CASSQGGSGDQETQYF.